This TCR beta chain comes out of a study of T cell responses to AZD1222 COVID-19 vaccine. Remarks on this clone: Its matching antigen is unknown.

The CDR3 covers 15 residues. V lost 1 base to trimming and J lost 2 bases, with 12 bases between them. Germline V gene sequence: CDR1 SEHNR, CDR2 FQNEAQ (reference sequence). Study findings and constraints: Clonal diversity may have been underestimated, and the donors were mostly white British, with more females than males.

Profiling relied on immunoSEQ multiplex PCR, and the TCRdb table lists in-frame clones only, not all of them. Among tens of thousands of clones listed, less than 95% were seen once. V gene TRBV7-9 combines with J gene TRBJ2-7; D possibly corresponds to TRBD1 (6 bases). The receptor was isolated from an adult who received the AZD1222 COVID-19 vaccine. Material: peripheral blood, obtained 28 days after the second AZD1222 dose. CDR3 loop: CASSLDETGAYEQYF. CDR3 nucleotide sequence: TGTGCCAGCAGCTTAGACGAGACAGGAGCCTACGAGCAGTACTTC.